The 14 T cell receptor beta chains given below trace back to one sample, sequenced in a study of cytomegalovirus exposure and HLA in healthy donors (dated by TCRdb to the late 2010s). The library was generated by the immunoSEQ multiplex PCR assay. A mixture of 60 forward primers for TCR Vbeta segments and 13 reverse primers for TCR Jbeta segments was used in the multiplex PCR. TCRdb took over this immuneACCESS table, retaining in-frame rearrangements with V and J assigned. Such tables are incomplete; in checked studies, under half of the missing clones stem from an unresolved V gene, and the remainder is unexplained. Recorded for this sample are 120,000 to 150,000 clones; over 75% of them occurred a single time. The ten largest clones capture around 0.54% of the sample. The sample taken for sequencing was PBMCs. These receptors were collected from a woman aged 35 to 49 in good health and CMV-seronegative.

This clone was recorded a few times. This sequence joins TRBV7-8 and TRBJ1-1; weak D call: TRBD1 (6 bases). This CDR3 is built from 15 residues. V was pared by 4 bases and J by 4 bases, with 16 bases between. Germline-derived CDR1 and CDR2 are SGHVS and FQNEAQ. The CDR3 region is CASSSRGGRVTEAFF. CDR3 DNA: TGTGCCAGCAGCTCCCGGGGGGGGCGGGTCACTGAAGCTTTCTTT.

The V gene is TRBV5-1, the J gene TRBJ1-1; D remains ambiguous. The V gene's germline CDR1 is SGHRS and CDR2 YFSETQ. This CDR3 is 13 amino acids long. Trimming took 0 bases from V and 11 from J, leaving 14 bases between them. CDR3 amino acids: CASSLGVGGVAFF. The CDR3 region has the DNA TGCGCCAGCAGCTTGGGAGTCGGCGGTGTGGCTTTCTTT.

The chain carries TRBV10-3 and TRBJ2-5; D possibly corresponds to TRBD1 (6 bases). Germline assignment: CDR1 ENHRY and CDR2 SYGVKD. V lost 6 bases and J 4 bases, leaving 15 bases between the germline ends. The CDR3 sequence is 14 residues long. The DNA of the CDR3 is TGTGCCATCAGGACGAACAGGGAAGGAGAGACCCAGTACTTC. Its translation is CAIRTNREGETQYF.

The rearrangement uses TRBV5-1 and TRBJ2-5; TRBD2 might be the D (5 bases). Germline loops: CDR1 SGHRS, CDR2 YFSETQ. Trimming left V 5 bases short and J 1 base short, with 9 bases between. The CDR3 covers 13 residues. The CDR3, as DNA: TGCGCCAGCAGACCGGGGTTCCAAGAGACCCAGTACTTC. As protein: CASRPGFQETQYF.

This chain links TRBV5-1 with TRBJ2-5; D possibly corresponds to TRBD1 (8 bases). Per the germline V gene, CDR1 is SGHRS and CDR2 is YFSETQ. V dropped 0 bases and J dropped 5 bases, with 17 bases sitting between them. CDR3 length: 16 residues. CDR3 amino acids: CASSLDTGGGSETQYF. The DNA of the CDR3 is TGCGCCAGCAGCTTGGATACAGGGGGGGGAAGCGAGACCCAGTACTTC. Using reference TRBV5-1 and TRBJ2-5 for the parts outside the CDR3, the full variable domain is KAGVTQTPRYLIKTRGQQVTLSCSPISGHRSVSWYQQTPGQGLQFLFEYFSETQRNKGNFPGRFSGRQFSNSRSEMNVSTLELGDSALYLCASSLDTGGGSETQYFGPGTRLLVL.

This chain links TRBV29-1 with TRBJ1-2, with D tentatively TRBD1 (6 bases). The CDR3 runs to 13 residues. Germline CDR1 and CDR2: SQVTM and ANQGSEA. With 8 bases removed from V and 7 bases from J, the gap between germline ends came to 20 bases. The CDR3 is CSLTGGGFPGYTF. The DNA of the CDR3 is TGCAGCTTGACAGGAGGTGGCTTTCCTGGCTACACCTTC. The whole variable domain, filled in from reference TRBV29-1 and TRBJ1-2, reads SAVISQKPSRDICQRGTSLTIQCQVDSQVTMMFWYRQQPGQSLTLIATANQGSEATYESGFVIDKFPISRPNLTFSTLTVSNMSPEDSSIYLCSLTGGGFPGYTFGSGTRLTVV.

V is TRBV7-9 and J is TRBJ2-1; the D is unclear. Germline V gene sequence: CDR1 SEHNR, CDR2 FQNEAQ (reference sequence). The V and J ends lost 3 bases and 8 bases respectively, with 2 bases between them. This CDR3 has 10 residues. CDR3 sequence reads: CASSFDEQFF. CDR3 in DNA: TGTGCCAGCAGCTTCGATGAGCAGTTCTTC.

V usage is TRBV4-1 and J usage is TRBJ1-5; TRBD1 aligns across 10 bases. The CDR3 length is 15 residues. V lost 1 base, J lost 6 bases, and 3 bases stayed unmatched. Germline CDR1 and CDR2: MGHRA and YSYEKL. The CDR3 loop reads CASSQATGGTQPQHF. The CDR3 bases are TGCGCCAGCAGCCAAGCGACAGGGGGCACTCAGCCCCAGCATTTT.

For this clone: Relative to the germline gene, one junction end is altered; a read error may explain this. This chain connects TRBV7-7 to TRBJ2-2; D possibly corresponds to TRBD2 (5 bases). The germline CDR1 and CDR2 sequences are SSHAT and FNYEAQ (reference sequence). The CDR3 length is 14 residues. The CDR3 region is CASRLAPNTGELFF. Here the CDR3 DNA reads TGTGCTAGCAGGCTAGCCCCGAACACCGGGGAGCTGTTTTTT.

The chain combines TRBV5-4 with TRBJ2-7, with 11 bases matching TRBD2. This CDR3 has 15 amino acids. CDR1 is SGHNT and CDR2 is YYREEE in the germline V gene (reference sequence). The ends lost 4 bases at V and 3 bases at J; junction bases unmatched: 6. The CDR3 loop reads CASSPGTSGIYEQYF. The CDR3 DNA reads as TGTGCCAGCAGCCCCGGGACTAGCGGAATCTACGAGCAGTACTTC.

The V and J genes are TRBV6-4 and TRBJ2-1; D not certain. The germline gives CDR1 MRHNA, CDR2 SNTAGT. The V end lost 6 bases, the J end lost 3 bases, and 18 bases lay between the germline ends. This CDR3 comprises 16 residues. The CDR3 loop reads CASRNRVRALYNEQFF. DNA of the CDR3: TGTGCCAGCAGGAACCGGGTCCGCGCCCTCTACAATGAGCAGTTCTTC.

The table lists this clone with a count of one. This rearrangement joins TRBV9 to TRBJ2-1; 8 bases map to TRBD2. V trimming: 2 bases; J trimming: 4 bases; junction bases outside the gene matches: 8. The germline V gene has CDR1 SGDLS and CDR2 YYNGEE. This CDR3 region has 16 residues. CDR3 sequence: CASSVLSGRSYNEQFF. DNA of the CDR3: TGTGCCAGCAGCGTGCTCAGCGGGAGATCTTACAATGAGCAGTTCTTC.

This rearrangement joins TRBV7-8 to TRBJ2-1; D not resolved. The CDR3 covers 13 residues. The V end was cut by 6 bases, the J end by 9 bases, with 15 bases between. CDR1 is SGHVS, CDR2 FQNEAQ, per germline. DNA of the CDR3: TGTGCCAGCAGGCCCCTGTCAGGTTTTGAGCAGTTCTTC. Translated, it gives CASRPLSGFEQFF.

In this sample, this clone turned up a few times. This CDR3 reads CATETGGANGYTF. The CDR3 coding sequence is TGTGCCACCGAGACAGGGGGCGCGAATGGCTACACCTTC. J is TRBJ1-2 and V is TRBV5-4, with 10 bases identical to TRBD1. The V and J ends lost 9 bases and 6 bases, in that order; junction bases with no gene match: 8. Germline-derived CDR1 and CDR2 are SGHNT and YYREEE (reference sequence). The CDR3 contains 13 residues.